This TCR beta chain was sequenced during a study of blood T cell repertoires in COVID-19. Overall study: Samples of COVID-19 (acute and convalescent) were obtained from the United States, Italy and Spain. Sources were T cells, B-cell-depleted T cells, or PBMCs; the material itself was cDNA or gDNA.

Those enrolled in Seattle joined during active infection and were followed longitudinally afterward. The V gene's germline CDR1 is SGHTA and CDR2 FQGNSA. The CDR3 is 15 amino acids. V trimming: 5 bases; J trimming: 9 bases; junction bases outside the gene matches: 6. In the original processing: Amplification from reference gene primers served as the basis for estimated nucleated cell counts. TCRdb's copy holds only in-frame clones and misses some; the assay was immunoSEQ multiplex PCR. V and J calls and clone size come straight from that table; D and trimming were deduced from the DNA. The repertoire holds 200,000 to 250,000 clones, with approximately 78% as singletons.

The clonotype originates from an elderly woman with COVID-19, enrolled during active disease. V gene TRBV7-2 combines with J gene TRBJ2-1, with TRBD2 matching 14 bases. The sequencing input was peripheral blood. This chain's CDR3 is CASSQTSGRASEQFF. CDR3 nucleotides: TGTGCCAGCAGCCAGACTAGCGGGAGGGCCAGTGAGCAGTTCTTC.